These 8 T cell receptor beta chains were sequenced from one sample in a study of blood T cell repertoires in COVID-19. The protocol was immunoSEQ multiplex PCR, while the TCRdb copy is restricted to in-frame clones and leaves out a portion. The profile shows about 140,000 clones, around nine tenths of them singletons. Sequenced input: peripheral blood. These receptors originate from a man between 50 and 59 years old with active or convalescent COVID-19.

The genes are TRBV19 and TRBJ2-7; 8 bases match TRBD2. The CDR3 spans 14 residues. The trim removed 8 bases at V and 5 bases at J, leaving 11 bases unmatched. The germline V gene encodes CDR1 LNHDA and CDR2 SQIVND (reference sequence). CDR3 DNA: TGTGCCAGTTCCCCGGGACTAGAAGACCACGAGCAGTACTTC. It translates to CASSPGLEDHEQYF.

The chain links TRBV7-3 to TRBJ2-3; D is possibly TRBD1 (5 bases). Trimming removed 2 bases at V and 8 bases at J, with 20 bases between. CDR1 SGHTA and CDR2 FQGTGA come from the germline V gene. The CDR3 is 16 amino acids. CDR3 coding DNA: TGTGCCAGCAGCTTATTATTAAGAAATTCAAGGGGTACGCAGTATTTT. Its protein product is CASSLLLRNSRGTQYF. The variable domain in full, with the rest retrieved from reference TRBV7-3 and TRBJ2-3, is GAGVSQTPSNKVTEKGKYVELRCDPISGHTALYWYRQSLGQGPEFLIYFQGTGAADDSGLPNDRFFAVRPEGSVSTLKIQRTERGDSAVYLCASSLLLRNSRGTQYFGPGTRLTVL.

The chain carries TRBV3-1 (or the pseudogene TRBV3-2) and TRBJ1-6; 9 bases fit TRBD1. Germline V CDR1 and CDR2: LGHDT, YNNKEL (reference sequence). The CDR3 consists of 16 residues. V lost 4 bases to trimming and J lost 6 bases; unmatched junction nucleotides: 7. CDR3 DNA: TGTGCCAGCAGCCGAAGCACAGGGGGCAGTAATTCACCCCTCCACTTT. Translation gives CASSRSTGGSNSPLHF.

The rearrangement uses TRBV2 and TRBJ2-7; perhaps TRBD2 as D (7 bases). V lost 8 bases, J lost 0 bases, and 17 bases lay in between. CDR3 length: 15 amino acids. Per germline, CDR1 SNHLY and CDR2 FYNNEI. The CDR3 DNA sequence: TGTGCCAGCTCCGGGGAGGGGGGATTCTCCTACGAGCAGTACTTC. Translation gives CASSGEGGFSYEQYF.

This clone appeared a single time. The V gene is TRBV19, the J gene TRBJ1-5; the D gene is possibly TRBD1 (5 bases). Per the germline V gene, CDR1 is LNHDA and CDR2 is SQIVND (reference sequence). Trimming left V 3 bases short and J 3 bases short, with 9 bases between. CDR3 length: 14 residues. In DNA form, the CDR3 reads TGTGCCAGTAGTATGCAGGGAAACAATCAGCCCCAGCATTTT. It codes for CASSMQGNNQPQHF.

The rearrangement uses TRBV6-2 or TRBV6-3 and TRBJ1-4, with 7 bases that match TRBD1. Trimming took 4 bases from V and 3 from J; bases not matched to a gene: 5. CDR1 MNHEY and CDR2 SVGEGT come from the germline V gene. CDR3 length equals 15 residues. The CDR3 DNA follows: TGTGCCAGCAGTTCTGTTGGGACAGCTAATGAAAAACTGTTTTTT. Amino acids: CASSSVGTANEKLFF.

The gene calls are TRBV7-5 and TRBJ1-1. TRBV7-5 is a pseudogene locus. CDR3 length: 12 amino acids. The CDR3 DNA reads as TGTGCCAGAAGCTTTTCGGGGGGTGAAGCTTTCTTT. Translating it yields CARSFSGGEAFF.

The chain uses TRBV5-1 and TRBJ1-2; 9 positions agree with TRBD1. Germline V CDR1 and CDR2: SGHRS, YFSETQ. CDR3 length: 16 residues. V lost 0 bases, J lost 7 bases, and 10 bases stayed unmatched. The CDR3 DNA reads TGCGCCAGCAGCTTGGAGGCGTCCACAGGGGGCAGTGGCTACACCTTC. Translating it yields CASSLEASTGGSGYTF.